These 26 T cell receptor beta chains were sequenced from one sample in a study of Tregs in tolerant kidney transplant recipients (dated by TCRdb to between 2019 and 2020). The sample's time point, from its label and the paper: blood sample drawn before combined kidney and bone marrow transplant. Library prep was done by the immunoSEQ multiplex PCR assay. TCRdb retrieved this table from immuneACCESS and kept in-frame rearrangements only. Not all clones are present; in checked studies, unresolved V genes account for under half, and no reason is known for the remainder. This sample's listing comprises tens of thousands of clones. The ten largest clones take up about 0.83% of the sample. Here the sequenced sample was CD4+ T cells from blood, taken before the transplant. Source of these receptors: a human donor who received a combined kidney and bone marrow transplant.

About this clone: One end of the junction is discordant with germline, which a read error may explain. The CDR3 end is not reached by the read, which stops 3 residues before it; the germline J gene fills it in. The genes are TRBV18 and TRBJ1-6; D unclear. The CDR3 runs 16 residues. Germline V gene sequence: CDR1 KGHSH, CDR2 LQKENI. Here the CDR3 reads CASSPSFAAGNPPLHF. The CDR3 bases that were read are TGTGCCAGCTCACCGAGTTTTGCAGCGGGTAATCCACCC.

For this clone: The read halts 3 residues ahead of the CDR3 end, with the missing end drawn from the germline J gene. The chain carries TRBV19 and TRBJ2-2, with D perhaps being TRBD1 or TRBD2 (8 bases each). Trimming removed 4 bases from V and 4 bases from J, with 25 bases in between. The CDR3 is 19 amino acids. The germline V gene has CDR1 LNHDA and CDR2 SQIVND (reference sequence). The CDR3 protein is CASSRHQGASGSSTGELFF. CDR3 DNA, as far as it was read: TGTGCCAGTAGTAGACACCAGGGGGCCAGCGGGAGTTCCACCGGGGAG. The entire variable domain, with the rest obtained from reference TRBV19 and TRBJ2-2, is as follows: DGGITQSPKYLFRKEGQNVTLSCEQNLNHDAMYWYRQDPGQGLRLIYYSQIVNDFQKGDIAEGYSVSREKKESFPLTVTSAQKNPTAFYLCASSRHQGASGSSTGELFFGEGSRLTVL.

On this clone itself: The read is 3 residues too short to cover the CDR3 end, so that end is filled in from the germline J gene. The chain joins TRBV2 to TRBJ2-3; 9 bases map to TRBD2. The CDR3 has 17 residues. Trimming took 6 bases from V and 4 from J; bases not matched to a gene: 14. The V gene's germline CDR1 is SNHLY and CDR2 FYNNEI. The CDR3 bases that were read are TGTGCCAGCAGGGCACTACCGGGACTAGCATTACCAGATACG. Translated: CASRALPGLALPDT. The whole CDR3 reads CASRALPGLALPDTQYF.

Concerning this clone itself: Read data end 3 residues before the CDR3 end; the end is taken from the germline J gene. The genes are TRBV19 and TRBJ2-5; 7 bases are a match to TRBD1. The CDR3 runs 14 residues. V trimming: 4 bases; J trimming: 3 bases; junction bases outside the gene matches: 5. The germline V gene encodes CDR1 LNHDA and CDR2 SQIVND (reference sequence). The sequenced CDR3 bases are TGTGCCAGTAGTACAACAGGGGTCGAAGAGACC. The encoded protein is CASSTTGVEET. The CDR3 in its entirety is CASSTTGVEETQYF.

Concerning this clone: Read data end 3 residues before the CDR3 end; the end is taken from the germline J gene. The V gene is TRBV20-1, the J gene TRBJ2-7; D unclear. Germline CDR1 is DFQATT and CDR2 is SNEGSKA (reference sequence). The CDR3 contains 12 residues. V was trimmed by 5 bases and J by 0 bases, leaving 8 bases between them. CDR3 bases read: TGCAGTGCTGCTGACAACTCCTACGAG. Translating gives CSAADNSYE. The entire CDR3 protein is CSAADNSYEQYF.

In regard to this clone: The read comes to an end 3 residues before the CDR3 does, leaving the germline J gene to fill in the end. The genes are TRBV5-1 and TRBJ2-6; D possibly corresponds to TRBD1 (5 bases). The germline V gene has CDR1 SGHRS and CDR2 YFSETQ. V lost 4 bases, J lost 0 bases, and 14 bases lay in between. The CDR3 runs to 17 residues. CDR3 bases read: TGCGCCAGCAGCAGGACACCCGCCAGCTCTGGGGCCAACGTC. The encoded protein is CASSRTPASSGANV. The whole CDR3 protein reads CASSRTPASSGANVLTF.

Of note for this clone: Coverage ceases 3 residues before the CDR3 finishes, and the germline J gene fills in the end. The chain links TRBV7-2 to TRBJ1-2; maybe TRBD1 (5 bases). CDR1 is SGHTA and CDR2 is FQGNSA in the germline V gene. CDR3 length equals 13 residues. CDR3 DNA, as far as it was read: TGTGCCAGCAGCTTATTTGGGTCAGGGGGC. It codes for CASSLFGSGG. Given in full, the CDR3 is CASSLFGSGGYTF.

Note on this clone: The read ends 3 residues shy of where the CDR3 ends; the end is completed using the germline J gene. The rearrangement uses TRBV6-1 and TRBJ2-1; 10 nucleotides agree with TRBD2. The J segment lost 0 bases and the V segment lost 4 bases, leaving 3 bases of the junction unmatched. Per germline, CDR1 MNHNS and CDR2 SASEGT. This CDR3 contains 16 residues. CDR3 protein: CASSVSGRFSYNEQFF. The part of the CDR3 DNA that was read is TGTGCCAGCAGTGTTAGCGGGAGGTTCTCCTACAATGAG.

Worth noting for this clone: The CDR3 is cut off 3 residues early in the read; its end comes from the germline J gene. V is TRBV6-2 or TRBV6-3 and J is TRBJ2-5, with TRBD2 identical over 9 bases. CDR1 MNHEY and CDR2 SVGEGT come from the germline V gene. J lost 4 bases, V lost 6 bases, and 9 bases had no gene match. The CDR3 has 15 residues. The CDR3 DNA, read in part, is TGTGCCAGCAGCCGTGGGACTAGCTGGGCAGAGACC. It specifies CASSRGTSWAET. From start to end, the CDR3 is CASSRGTSWAETQYF.

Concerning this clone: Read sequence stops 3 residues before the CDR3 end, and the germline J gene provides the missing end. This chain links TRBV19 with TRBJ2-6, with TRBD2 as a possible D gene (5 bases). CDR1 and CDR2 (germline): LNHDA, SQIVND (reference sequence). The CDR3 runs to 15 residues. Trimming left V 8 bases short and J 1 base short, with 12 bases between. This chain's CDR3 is CASRLPGSGANVLTF. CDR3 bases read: TGTGCCAGTCGTCTACCGGGGTCTGGGGCCAACGTC. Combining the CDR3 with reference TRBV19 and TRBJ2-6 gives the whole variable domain DGGITQSPKYLFRKEGQNVTLSCEQNLNHDAMYWYRQDPGQGLRLIYYSQIVNDFQKGDIAEGYSVSREKKESFPLTVTSAQKNPTAFYLCASRLPGSGANVLTFGAGSRLTVL.

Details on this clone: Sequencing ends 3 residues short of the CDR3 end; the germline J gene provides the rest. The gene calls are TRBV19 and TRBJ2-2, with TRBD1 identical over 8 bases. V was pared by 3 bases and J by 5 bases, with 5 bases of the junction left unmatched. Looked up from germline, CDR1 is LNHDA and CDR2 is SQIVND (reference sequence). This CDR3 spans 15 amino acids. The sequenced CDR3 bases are TGTGCCAGTAGTATCGGGGACAGGAGGACCGGGGAG. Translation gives CASSIGDRRTGE. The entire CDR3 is CASSIGDRRTGELFF.

Partial CDR3 DNA: TGCAGTGCTAGAGTTGGTTTAGGACAGGGGAACCACAACTATGGC. Its translation: CSARVGLGQGNHNYG. The entire CDR3 is CSARVGLGQGNHNYGYTF. This chain links TRBV20-1 with TRBJ1-2; TRBD1 agrees at 9 bases. The read ends 3 residues shy of where the CDR3 ends; the end is completed using the germline J gene. The CDR3 has 18 residues. Germline assignment: CDR1 DFQATT and CDR2 SNEGSKA (reference sequence). Trimming removed 1 base from V and 2 bases from J; junction bases left unmatched: 14.

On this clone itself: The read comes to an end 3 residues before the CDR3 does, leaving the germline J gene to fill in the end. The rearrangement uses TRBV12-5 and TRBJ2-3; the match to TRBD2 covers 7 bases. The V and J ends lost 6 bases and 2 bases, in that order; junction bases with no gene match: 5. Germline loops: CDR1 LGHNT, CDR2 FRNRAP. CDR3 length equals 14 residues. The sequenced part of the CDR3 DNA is TGTGCTAGTGGCCCCGGGACTATCACAGATACG. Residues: CASGPGTITDT. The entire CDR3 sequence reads CASGPGTITDTQYF.

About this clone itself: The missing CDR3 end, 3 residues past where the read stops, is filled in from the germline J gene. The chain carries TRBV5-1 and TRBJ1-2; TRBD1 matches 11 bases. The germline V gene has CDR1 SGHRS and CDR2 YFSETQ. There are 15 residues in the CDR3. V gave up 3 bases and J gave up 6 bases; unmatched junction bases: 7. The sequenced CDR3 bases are TGCGCCAGCAGCTCTGGGACAGGGGGAGGGAATGGC. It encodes CASSSGTGGGNG. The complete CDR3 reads CASSSGTGGGNGYTF.

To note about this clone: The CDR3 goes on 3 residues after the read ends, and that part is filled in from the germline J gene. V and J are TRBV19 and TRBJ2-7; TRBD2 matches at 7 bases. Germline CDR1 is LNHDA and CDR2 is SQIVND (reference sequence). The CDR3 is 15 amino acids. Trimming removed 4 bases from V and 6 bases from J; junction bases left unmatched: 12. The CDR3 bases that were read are TGTGCCAGTAGTACAGCGGGACGGAGCTCCCTCGAG. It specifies CASSTAGRSSLE. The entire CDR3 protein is CASSTAGRSSLEQYF.

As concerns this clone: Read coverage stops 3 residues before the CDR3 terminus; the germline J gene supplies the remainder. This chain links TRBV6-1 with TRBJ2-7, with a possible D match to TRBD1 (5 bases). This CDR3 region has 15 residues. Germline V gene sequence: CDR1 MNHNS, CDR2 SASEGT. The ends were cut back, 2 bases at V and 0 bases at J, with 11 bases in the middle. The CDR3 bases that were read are TGTGCCAGCAGTGAAACAGGCATACCCTCCTACGAG. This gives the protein CASSETGIPSYE. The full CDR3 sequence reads CASSETGIPSYEQYF.

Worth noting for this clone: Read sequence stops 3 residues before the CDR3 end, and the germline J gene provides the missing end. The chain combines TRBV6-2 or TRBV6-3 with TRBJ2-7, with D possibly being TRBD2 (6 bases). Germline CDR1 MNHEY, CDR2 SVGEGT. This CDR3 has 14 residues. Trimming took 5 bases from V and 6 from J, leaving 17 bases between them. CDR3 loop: CASSRTGTAIEQYF. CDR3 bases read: TGTGCCAGCAGTCGCACCGGGACTGCCATCGAG.

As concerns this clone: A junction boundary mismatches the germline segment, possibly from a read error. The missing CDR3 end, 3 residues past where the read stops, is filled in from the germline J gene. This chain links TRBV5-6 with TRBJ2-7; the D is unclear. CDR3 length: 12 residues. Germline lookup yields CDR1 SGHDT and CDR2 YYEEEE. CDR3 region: CAGSLRMYEQYF. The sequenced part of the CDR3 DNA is TGTGCCGGCAGCTTGCGTATGTACGAG.

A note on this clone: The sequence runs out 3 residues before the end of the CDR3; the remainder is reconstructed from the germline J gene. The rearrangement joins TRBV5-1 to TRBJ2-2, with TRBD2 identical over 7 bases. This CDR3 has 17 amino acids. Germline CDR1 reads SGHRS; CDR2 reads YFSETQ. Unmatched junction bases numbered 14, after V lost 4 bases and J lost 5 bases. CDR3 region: CASSPRAAGFVTGELFF. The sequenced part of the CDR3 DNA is TGCGCCAGCAGCCCGCGGGCAGCGGGGTTCGTTACCGGGGAG.

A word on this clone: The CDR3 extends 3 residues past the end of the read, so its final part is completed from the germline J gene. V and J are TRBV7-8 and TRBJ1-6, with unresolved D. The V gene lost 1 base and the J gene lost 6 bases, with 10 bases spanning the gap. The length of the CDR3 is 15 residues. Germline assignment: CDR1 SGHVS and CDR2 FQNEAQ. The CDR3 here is CASSLEGGTNSPLHF. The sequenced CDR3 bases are TGTGCCAGCAGCTTAGAGGGTGGAACTAATTCACCC.

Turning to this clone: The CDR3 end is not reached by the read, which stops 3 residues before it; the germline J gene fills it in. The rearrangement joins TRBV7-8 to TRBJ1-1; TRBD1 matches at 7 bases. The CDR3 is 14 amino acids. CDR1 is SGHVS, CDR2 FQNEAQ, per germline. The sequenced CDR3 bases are TGTGCCAGCAGCTTAGCTTTAGAGGGGGCACAA. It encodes CASSLALEGAQ. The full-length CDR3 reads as CASSLALEGAQAFF.

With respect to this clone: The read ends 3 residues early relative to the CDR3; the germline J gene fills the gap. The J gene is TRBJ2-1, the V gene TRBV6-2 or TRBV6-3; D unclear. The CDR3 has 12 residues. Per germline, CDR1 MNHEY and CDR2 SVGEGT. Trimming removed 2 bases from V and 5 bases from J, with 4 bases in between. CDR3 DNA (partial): TGTGCCAGCAGTTACCGGGACAATGAG. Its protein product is CASSYRDNE. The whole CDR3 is CASSYRDNEQFF.

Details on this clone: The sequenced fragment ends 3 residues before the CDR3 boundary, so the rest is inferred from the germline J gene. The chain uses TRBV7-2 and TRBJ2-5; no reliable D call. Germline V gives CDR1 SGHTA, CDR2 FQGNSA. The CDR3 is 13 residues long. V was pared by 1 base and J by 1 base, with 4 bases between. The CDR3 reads CASSLGPQETQYF. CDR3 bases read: TGTGCCAGCAGCTTAGGGCCCCAAGAGACC.

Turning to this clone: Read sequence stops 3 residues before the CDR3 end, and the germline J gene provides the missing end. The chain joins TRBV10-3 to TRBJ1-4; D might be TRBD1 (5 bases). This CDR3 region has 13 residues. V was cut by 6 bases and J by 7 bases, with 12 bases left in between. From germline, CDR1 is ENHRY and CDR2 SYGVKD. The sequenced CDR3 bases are TGTGCCATCAGCGGGGGTACTTCTGAAAAA. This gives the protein CAISGGTSEK. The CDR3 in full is CAISGGTSEKLFF.

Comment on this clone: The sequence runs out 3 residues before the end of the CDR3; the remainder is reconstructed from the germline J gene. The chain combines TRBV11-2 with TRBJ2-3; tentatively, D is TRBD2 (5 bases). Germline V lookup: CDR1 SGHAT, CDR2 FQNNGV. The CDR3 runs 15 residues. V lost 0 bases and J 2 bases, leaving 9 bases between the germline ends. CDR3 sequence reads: CASSLDGGPTDTQYF. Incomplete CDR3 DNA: TGTGCCAGCAGCTTAGATGGCGGGCCCACAGATACG.

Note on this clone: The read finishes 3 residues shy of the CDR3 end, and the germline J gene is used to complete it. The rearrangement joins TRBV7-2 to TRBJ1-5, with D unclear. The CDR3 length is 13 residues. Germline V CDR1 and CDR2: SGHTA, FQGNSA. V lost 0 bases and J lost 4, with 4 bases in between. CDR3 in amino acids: CASSLAANQPQHF. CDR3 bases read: TGTGCCAGCAGCTTAGCAGCTAATCAGCCC. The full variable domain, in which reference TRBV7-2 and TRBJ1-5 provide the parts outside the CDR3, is GAGVSQSPSNKVTEKGKDVELRCDPISGHTALYWYRQSLGQGLEFLIYFQGNSAPDKSGLPSDRFSAERTGGSVSTLTIQRTQQEDSAVYLCASSLAANQPQHFGDGTRLSIL.